A selection of T cell receptor beta chains follows, all from one sample in a study of cytotoxic CD8 clonotypes in ibrutinib-treated CLL. This table comes from immunoSEQ multiplex PCR, and its TCRdb copy is limited to in-frame clones, with some not included. The sample has approximately 45,000 clones; 55% to 80% are singletons. The specimen was PBMCs, collected after 12 months of ibrutinib treatment. These receptors all come from a human donor with chronic lymphocytic leukemia. Each CDR3 is given with its conserved first and last residue. The size field is filled for only some rows; it gives once, few, many or a size class.

CASSDFGGITDTQYF	NA	TRBV9	TRBJ2-3
CASSPSDGGNEQYF	NA	TRBV7-2	TRBJ2-7
CASSRTSGARDEQFF	NA	TRBV7-3	TRBJ2-1
CASRGTMTDQETQYF	NA	TRBV5-5	TRBJ2-5
CASSIGGSTSHEQYF	NA	TRBV19	TRBJ2-7
CASSPREGFKTDTQYF	NA	TRBV5-6	TRBJ2-3
CASNIGARGSSGYTF	once	TRBV5-1	TRBJ1-2
CASSIFDRANQPQHF	once	TRBV19	TRBJ1-5
CASSRTTGEPGNTIYF	NA	TRBV4-1	TRBJ1-3
CASGGSGTPGNTIYF	NA	TRBV28	TRBJ1-3
CASSQTGGTDTQYF	NA	TRBV7-6	TRBJ2-3
CASSDLMNTEAFF	few	TRBV5-1	TRBJ1-1
CASSLYLAFAEEKLFF	NA	TRBV6-5	TRBJ1-4
CASGGTSGGALNEQFF	NA	TRBV27	TRBJ2-1
CASSPGQGTTEAFF	NA	TRBV11-3	TRBJ1-1
CASSQDPPGGNTEAFF	NA	TRBV14	TRBJ1-1
CASSFGGGAADTQYF	NA	TRBV28	TRBJ2-3
CASSRTGTGTGGELFF	NA	TRBV5-1	TRBJ2-2
CASSVTVERNEKLFF	NA	TRBV9	TRBJ1-4
CASSYQQSSYNSPLHF	NA	TRBV6-5	TRBJ1-6
CASSPMLAGELFF	NA	TRBV28	TRBJ2-2
CASRVYYGYTF	NA	TRBV6-1	TRBJ1-2
CAWSSPGNSGNTIYF	NA	TRBV30	TRBJ1-3
CASSSQRGTGELFF	few	TRBV5-4	TRBJ2-2
CASSSRTGIYNSPLHF	NA	TRBV27	TRBJ1-6
CASARQGAGTEAFF	NA	TRBV10-2	TRBJ1-1
CASKEASGAADTQYF	NA	TRBV6-4	TRBJ2-3
CASSITSAFGGELFF	once	TRBV7-2	TRBJ2-2
CASSQDSHPNYGYTF	NA	TRBV4-1	TRBJ1-2
CASVSSGGMADTQYF	NA	TRBV5-1	TRBJ2-3
CASSLGGADTQYF	NA	TRBV6-6	TRBJ2-3
CASSYLTEAFF	NA	TRBV6-5	TRBJ1-1